The entry below describes one T cell receptor beta chain. Its antigen is as yet unknown. The CDR3 is 13 residues long. Germline V gene lookup returns CDR1 ENHRY and CDR2 SYGVKD. The V gene lost 6 bases and the J gene lost 8 bases, with 16 bases spanning the gap. The data were obtained in a study of cytomegalovirus exposure and HLA in healthy donors. Study-wide findings and caveats: About 180 TCR beta chains were listed as cytomegalovirus-associated.

PCR used 60 Vbeta primers and 13 Jbeta primers. Clones were read by immunoSEQ multiplex PCR, and TCRdb kept only the in-frame ones, dropping some. The sample holds 45,000 to 60,000 clones; about 70% are singletons and the top ten take 5% to 7.5%. The rearrangement uses TRBV10-3 and TRBJ1-2, with D uncertain. Sequencing input: PBMCs. This clonotype was sampled from a man aged 25 to 45 in good health and CMV-seronegative. This CDR3 is CAIRSESEEGYTF. The CDR3 DNA sequence: TGTGCCATCAGGAGTGAGTCCGAGGAGGGCTACACCTTC.